A selection of T cell receptor beta chains follows, all from one sample in a study of T-cell reconstitution after alpha-beta-depleted transplantation in children. TCRdb reprocessed the PCR reads via MiXCR and lists one record per CDR3 protein. The top ten clones hold around 13% of a sample with fewer than 550,000 distinct CDR3 sequences, 9.5% to 12% of them seen once. Material: PBMCs, mostly from graft donor cells, obtained 180 days after TCRalphabeta/CD19-depleted stem cell transplant. Receptors were obtained from a female patient aged 2-9 years who had a stem cell transplant for aplastic anemia, so the T cells may come from the graft donor. CDR3s include the opening cysteine and the closing phenylalanine or tryptophan. A D gene is named only where the DNA matches it firmly. The size entry is marked missing in some rows and otherwise reads once, few, many or a size class.

cdr3_aa: CASSFEIATEAFF; cdr3_nt: TGTGCCAGCAGTTTCGAGATTGCAACTGAAGCTTTCTTT; v_call: TRBV12-3/TRBV12-4; j_call: TRBJ1-1; d_call: .; clone_size: many; cdr3_length: 13
cdr3_aa: CASSWTGTSYEQYF; cdr3_nt: TGCGCCAGCAGCTGGACAGGGACCTCCTACGAGCAGTACTTC; v_call: TRBV5-1; j_call: TRBJ2-7; d_call: TRBD1; clone_size: many; cdr3_length: 14
cdr3_aa: CASSLGPDGQPQHF; cdr3_nt: TGCGCCAGCAGCTTGGGGCCAGACGGCCAGCCCCAGCATTTT; v_call: TRBV5-1; j_call: TRBJ1-5; d_call: .; clone_size: few; cdr3_length: 14
cdr3_aa: CASSSAGAQETKYF; cdr3_nt: TGCGCCAGCAGCTCAGCCGGGGCCCAAGAGACCAAGTACTTC; v_call: TRBV5-1; j_call: TRBJ2-5; d_call: .; clone_size: once; cdr3_length: 14
cdr3_aa: CASSQDRGLSRRTEAFF; cdr3_nt: TGTGCCAGCAGCCAAGATCGGGGACTCTCAAGGCGCACTGAAGCTTTCTTT; v_call: TRBV3-1; j_call: TRBJ1-1; d_call: .; clone_size: many; cdr3_length: 17
cdr3_aa: CASSPAGNYEQYF; cdr3_nt: TGTGCCAGCAGTCCCGCGGGAAACTACGAGCAGTACTTC; v_call: TRBV12-3/TRBV12-4; j_call: TRBJ2-7; d_call: .; clone_size: many; cdr3_length: 13
cdr3_aa: CASSSLVVAGVTGELFF; cdr3_nt: TGTGCCAGCAGTTCCCTGGTGGTAGCGGGAGTCACCGGGGAGCTGTTTTTT; v_call: TRBV28; j_call: TRBJ2-2; d_call: TRBD2; clone_size: .; cdr3_length: 17
cdr3_aa: CASSLGGTQNTEAFF; cdr3_nt: TGCGCCAGCAGCTTGGGGGGGACCCAGAACACTGAAGCTTTCTTT; v_call: TRBV5-1; j_call: TRBJ1-1; d_call: .; clone_size: many; cdr3_length: 15
cdr3_aa: CASSSWGTGENSQYF; cdr3_nt: TGTGCCAGCAGTTCCTGGGGGACAGGGGAAAACAGTCAGTACTTC; v_call: TRBV28; j_call: TRBJ2-4; d_call: TRBD1; clone_size: once; cdr3_length: 15
cdr3_aa: CSARVVGLHTEAFF; cdr3_nt: TGCAGTGCTAGAGTAGTGGGACTCCACACTGAAGCTTTCTTT; v_call: TRBV20-1; j_call: TRBJ1-1; d_call: .; clone_size: few; cdr3_length: 14
cdr3_aa: CASSLERGSGRVQYF; cdr3_nt: TGTGCCAGCAGCTTAGAACGTGGTAGCGGGAGGGTGCAGTATTTT; v_call: TRBV11-2; j_call: TRBJ2-3; d_call: TRBD2; clone_size: few; cdr3_length: 15
cdr3_aa: CASSLEEGSPPYEQYF; cdr3_nt: TGTGCCAGCAGCTTAGAAGAGGGGTCCCCCCCCTACGAGCAGTACTTC; v_call: TRBV7-8; j_call: TRBJ2-7; d_call: .; clone_size: .; cdr3_length: 16
cdr3_aa: CASRPLAGNTDTQYF; cdr3_nt: TGCGCCAGCAGACCCCTAGCGGGGAACACAGATACGCAGTATTTT; v_call: TRBV5-1; j_call: TRBJ2-3; d_call: TRBD2; clone_size: many; cdr3_length: 15
cdr3_aa: CASSFYGGMNTEAFF; cdr3_nt: TGTGCCAGCAGTTTTTACGGGGGGATGAACACTGAAGCTTTCTTT; v_call: TRBV28; j_call: TRBJ1-1; d_call: .; clone_size: .; cdr3_length: 15
cdr3_aa: CASSWGTVSYEQYF; cdr3_nt: TGTGCCAGCAGCTGGGGGACAGTCTCCTACGAGCAGTACTTC; v_call: TRBV4-2; j_call: TRBJ2-7; d_call: TRBD1; clone_size: few; cdr3_length: 14
cdr3_aa: CSAATYRDLRGETQYF; cdr3_nt: TGCAGTGCTGCAACTTACCGGGACCTGAGAGGAGAGACCCAGTACTTC; v_call: TRBV20-1; j_call: TRBJ2-5; d_call: .; clone_size: few; cdr3_length: 16
cdr3_aa: CATSREVVRGGEQYF; cdr3_nt: TGTGCCACCAGCAGAGAGGTTGTTAGAGGCGGCGAGCAGTACTTC; v_call: TRBV15; j_call: TRBJ2-7; d_call: .; clone_size: .; cdr3_length: 15
cdr3_aa: CATSRQPSGQETQYF; cdr3_nt: TGTGCCACCAGCAGACAGCCTAGCGGCCAAGAGACCCAGTACTTC; v_call: TRBV15; j_call: TRBJ2-5; d_call: TRBD2; clone_size: .; cdr3_length: 15
cdr3_aa: CASSPDSGKGNTEAFF; cdr3_nt: TGTGCCAGCAGCCCGGATTCCGGAAAGGGAAACACTGAAGCTTTCTTT; v_call: TRBV5-5; j_call: TRBJ1-1; d_call: .; clone_size: .; cdr3_length: 16
cdr3_aa: CSVEGGSLDDTQYF; cdr3_nt: TGCAGCGTTGAAGGGGGGTCCCTAGACGATACGCAGTATTTT; v_call: TRBV29-1; j_call: TRBJ2-3; d_call: .; clone_size: few; cdr3_length: 14
cdr3_aa: CASSSPGRASGGSYNEQFF; cdr3_nt: TGTGCCAGCAGCTCCCCGGGGCGGGCTAGCGGGGGGTCCTACAATGAGCAGTTCTTC; v_call: TRBV5-4; j_call: TRBJ2-1; d_call: TRBD2; clone_size: few; cdr3_length: 19
cdr3_aa: CSARETGSSYNSPLHF; cdr3_nt: TGCAGTGCTAGAGAGACAGGGAGCTCCTATAATTCACCCCTCCACTTT; v_call: TRBV20-1; j_call: TRBJ1-6; d_call: TRBD1; clone_size: many; cdr3_length: 16
cdr3_aa: CASSWLTGAGYGYTF; cdr3_nt: TGTGCCAGCAGCTGGCTGACAGGGGCGGGCTATGGCTACACCTTC; v_call: TRBV11-2; j_call: TRBJ1-2; d_call: TRBD1; clone_size: few; cdr3_length: 15
cdr3_aa: CASSLLGPGTQETQYF; cdr3_nt: TGTGCCAGCAGCCTTTTGGGTCCAGGTACTCAAGAGACCCAGTACTTC; v_call: TRBV12-3/TRBV12-4; j_call: TRBJ2-5; d_call: .; clone_size: once; cdr3_length: 16
cdr3_aa: CASSPRRRSYEQYF; cdr3_nt: TGTGCCAGCAGTCCTCGCCGGCGCTCCTACGAGCAGTACTTC; v_call: TRBV7-8; j_call: TRBJ2-7; d_call: .; clone_size: .; cdr3_length: 14
cdr3_aa: CATSTPKWVSGANVLTF; cdr3_nt: TGTGCCACCAGCACCCCTAAATGGGTCTCTGGGGCCAACGTCCTGACTTTC; v_call: TRBV15; j_call: TRBJ2-6; d_call: .; clone_size: .; cdr3_length: 17
cdr3_aa: CASSQGTWTGASYEQYF; cdr3_nt: TGTGCCAGCAGCCAAGGTACCTGGACAGGAGCCTCCTACGAGCAGTACTTC; v_call: TRBV14; j_call: TRBJ2-7; d_call: TRBD1; clone_size: .; cdr3_length: 17
cdr3_aa: CSVWPSGNTGELFF; cdr3_nt: TGCAGCGTTTGGCCTAGCGGGAACACCGGGGAGCTGTTTTTT; v_call: TRBV29-1; j_call: TRBJ2-2; d_call: TRBD2; clone_size: .; cdr3_length: 14
cdr3_aa: CASTLGPVTNYGYTF; cdr3_nt: TGTGCCAGCACCCTCGGACCTGTTACTAACTATGGCTACACCTTC; v_call: TRBV28; j_call: TRBJ1-2; d_call: .; clone_size: many; cdr3_length: 15
cdr3_aa: CASSSGGVGKLFF; cdr3_nt: TGCGCCAGCAGCTCGGGGGGGGTCGGAAAACTGTTTTTT; v_call: TRBV4-3; j_call: TRBJ1-4; d_call: .; clone_size: few; cdr3_length: 13
cdr3_aa: CASSHEINTQYF; cdr3_nt: TGTGCCAGCAGCCACGAGATAAATACGCAGTATTTT; v_call: TRBV6-2/TRBV6-3; j_call: TRBJ2-3; d_call: .; clone_size: few; cdr3_length: 12
cdr3_aa: CASTTGLAGFSTDTQYF; cdr3_nt: TGTGCCAGCACCACCGGACTAGCGGGATTTAGCACAGATACGCAGTATTTT; v_call: TRBV12-3/TRBV12-4; j_call: TRBJ2-3; d_call: TRBD2; clone_size: few; cdr3_length: 17